This TCR beta chain emerged from a study of human T cells and chemical hapten exposure. The CDR3 extends over 9 amino acids. Germline V lookup: CDR1 ENHRY, CDR2 SYGVKD. Trimming removed 10 bases at V and 5 bases at J, with 6 bases between. TCRdb redid the calling of the RACE reads with MiXCR, one entry per CDR3 protein. This sample has about 120,000 distinct CDR3 sequences, with 13% found just once. As to time point: pre-sensitization, week 0. The treatment is: therapeutic diphenylcyclopropenone sensitization with weekly scalp DPC. This specimen was whole blood, taken in connection with sensitization to the hapten diphenylcyclopropenone (DPC). This sequence originates from a woman younger than 35 with alopecia areata. Some clones in this sample may be carry-over from other donors' samples. The chain is built from TRBV10-3 and TRBJ2-7; D is unclear. The CDR3: CATINEQYF. CDR3 sequence (DNA): TGTGCCACGATTAACGAGCAGTACTTC.